This entry is about one T cell receptor beta chain. Its antigen is still unknown. V was clipped by 5 bases and J by 0 bases, with 23 bases between them. Germline V gene data show CDR1 as WSHSY and CDR2 as SAAADI. The CDR3 is 18 amino acids. This specimen belongs to a study of cytomegalovirus exposure and HLA in healthy donors. Study results and caveats: In vitro testing confirmed three CMV-associated chains as specific for CMV antigens. Listed as cytomegalovirus-associated were over 150 TCR beta chains. A later analysis found first-cohort TCR clusters tended to co-occur in the approximately 110 validation repertoires.

Separate from the approximately 720-subject first cohort was the roughly 120-subject validation cohort, to which the donors belonged. The method was immunoSEQ multiplex PCR; TCRdb's version includes in-frame clones alone and lacks a portion of them. The table records approximately 280,000 clones, 86% of them present only once. Specimen: PBMCs. The rearrangement links TRBV10-2 to TRBJ2-7; tentatively, D is TRBD2 (6 bases). This TCR was sampled from a woman between 18 and 29 years old in good health and CMV-seronegative. The CDR3 nucleotides read TGCGCCAGCAGTAGGGACTCGGACGGGAGTCAAAGCTCCTACGAGCAGTACTTC. Its protein is CASSRDSDGSQSSYEQYF.